Each of the 27 T cell receptor beta chains below was sequenced from the same sample in a study of T cells in Graves' hyperthyroidism and ophthalmopathy. TCR beta CDR3 regions were amplified from RNA transcripts. Researchers ran a first-round RT-PCR on the TCR CDR3 using the HTBI primer set. TCRdb reanalysed the multiplex PCR reads using MiXCR and keeps one entry per CDR3 protein. Of approximately 640,000 distinct CDR3 sequences listed, 45% are singletons. The sample comprised peripheral blood or thyroid tissue (not recorded which). Receptors were obtained from an adult man with Graves' disease, either hyperthyroidism or ophthalmopathy (not recorded which).

This clonotype has more than one count but fewer than ten. V gene TRBV2 combines with J gene TRBJ1-1; no reliable D call. Germline loops: CDR1 SNHLY, CDR2 FYNNEI. The CDR3 is made up of 13 amino acids. Trimming removed 6 bases at V and 3 bases at J, with 11 bases between. CDR3 amino acids: CASRSDGDTEAFF. CDR3 coding DNA: TGTGCCAGCAGGTCAGACGGGGACACTGAAGCTTTCTTT.

This clonotype was seen just once. The chain joins TRBV7-9 to TRBJ1-6, with unresolved D. This CDR3 is built from 15 residues. Germline V gene lookup returns CDR1 SEHNR and CDR2 FQNEAQ (reference sequence). V lost 5 bases, J lost 7 bases, and 15 bases lay in between. The CDR3 protein is CASSLDPAPNSPLHF. CDR3 DNA: TGTGCCAGCAGCCTAGACCCTGCGCCGAATTCACCCCTCCACTTT.

In this sample, this clonotype turned up a few times. The chain recombines TRBV6-5 with TRBJ1-2; tentative D call: TRBD1 (6 bases). The CDR3 has 16 amino acids. Trimming took 5 bases from V and 4 from J, leaving 20 bases between them. Germline CDR1 is MNHEY and CDR2 is SVGAGI. The CDR3 region is CASSEGDGQKRYGYTF. CDR3 bases: TGTGCCAGCAGTGAAGGGGACGGACAGAAGCGCTATGGCTACACCTTC.

This chain uses TRBV5-8 with TRBJ1-4, with a possible D match to TRBD1 (5 bases). The CDR3 runs 14 residues. Trimming took off 4 bases at V and 5 bases at J, with 12 bases between the two ends. The germline V gene has CDR1 SGHTS and CDR2 YDEGEE. The CDR3 DNA is TGTGCCAGCAGCCAGGGCTTGGAGAATGAAAAACTGTTTTTT. Translated, it gives CASSQGLENEKLFF.

With respect to this clonotype: This sequence may be a read error, since a much larger clone differs from it by one base. This chain links TRBV2 with TRBJ1-5, with no clear D. Germline CDR1 SNHLY, CDR2 FYNNEI. The ends were cut back, 5 bases at V and 3 bases at J, with 8 bases in the middle. This CDR3 spans 13 amino acids. The CDR3 bases are TGTGCCAGCAGTTACAGCGCCAATCAGCCCCAGCATTTT. Protein: CASSYSANQPQHF. The full variable domain, rest sourced from reference TRBV2 and TRBJ1-5, is EPEVTQTPSHQVTQMGQEVILRCVPISNHLYFYWYRQILGQKVEFLVSFYNNEISEKSEIFDDQFSVERPDGSNFTLKIRSTKLEDSAMYFCASSYSANQPQHFGDGTRLSIL.

This clonotype was detected many times. The rearrangement joins TRBV20-1 to TRBJ1-2; D unresolved. The CDR3 contains 13 residues. Per the germline V gene, CDR1 is DFQATT and CDR2 is SNEGSKA (reference sequence). V shed 6 bases and J shed 7 bases, with 18 bases lying between them. The CDR3 here is CSAGPLRELGYTF. For the CDR3, the DNA is TGCAGTGCCGGACCCCTAAGAGAGCTTGGCTACACCTTC.

V usage is TRBV12-3 or TRBV12-4 and J usage is TRBJ1-2; D is possibly TRBD1 (6 bases). Trimming pared 5 bases from V and 6 bases from J, leaving 7 bases between. The CDR3 runs 11 residues. CDR3: CASSRGNGYTF. CDR3 DNA sequence: TGTGCCAGCAGTAGGGGGAATGGCTACACCTTC.

The chain recombines TRBV2 with TRBJ1-6; D is possibly TRBD1 (5 bases). In germline, CDR1 is SNHLY, CDR2 FYNNEI. Trimming took 5 bases from V and 0 from J, leaving 11 bases between them. The CDR3 has 16 amino acids. CDR3 sequence reads: CASSTGTYSYNSPLHF. The CDR3 region has the DNA TGTGCCAGCAGTACCGGGACTTACTCCTATAATTCACCCCTCCACTTT.

The J gene is TRBJ1-5, the V gene TRBV7-2, with 9 bases that match TRBD1. Per the germline V gene, CDR1 is SGHTA and CDR2 is FQGNSA. The CDR3 has 15 residues. Trimming cost V 6 bases and J 5 bases; bases outside gene matches: 8. This CDR3 reads CASSGRDRVHQPQHF. CDR3 nucleotides: TGTGCCAGCAGTGGCCGGGACAGGGTACATCAGCCCCAGCATTTT.

This clonotype was seen ten or more times. This sequence joins TRBV11-3 and TRBJ2-7; tentatively, D is TRBD1 or TRBD2 (6 bases each). The CDR3 has 13 amino acids. V was clipped by 4 bases and J by 6 bases, with 13 bases between them. From germline, CDR1 is SGHNT and CDR2 YENEEA. The CDR3 DNA is TGTGCCAGCAGCTCGAGGGGGGTGGCCGAGCAGTACTTC. It codes for CASSSRGVAEQYF.

V gene TRBV11-2 combines with J gene TRBJ1-2; D unclear. V lost 5 bases, J lost 5 bases, and 12 bases lay in between. Germline CDR1 and CDR2: SGHAT and FQNNGV. This CDR3 region has 13 residues. CDR3 sequence reads: CASSPGEAYGYTF. CDR3 coding DNA: TGTGCCAGCAGCCCTGGGGAGGCTTATGGCTACACCTTC.

On this clonotype: This sequence may be a read error, since a much larger clone differs from it by one base. The CDR3 coding sequence is TGCGCCAGAAGTGACAGGCACGAAAAACTGTTTTTT. Translated, it gives CARSDRHEKLFF. The chain carries TRBV10-1 and TRBJ1-4; tentatively, D is TRBD1 (6 bases). Germline V gene lookup returns CDR1 WNHNN and CDR2 SYGVQD (reference sequence). This CDR3 contains 12 residues.

In the case of this clonotype: This could be a read error, since a much larger clone is one nucleotide away. The rearrangement joins TRBV24-1 to TRBJ2-7; no reliable D call. The CDR3 has 13 residues. Trimming cost V 7 bases and J 4 bases, with 13 bases left between them. Germline CDR1 reads KGHDR; CDR2 reads SFDVKD. The CDR3 region has the DNA TGTGCCACCAGGGCCGGCAGAGCTTACGAGCAGTACTTC. Its translation is CATRAGRAYEQYF.

This clonotype was recorded only once. Sequence at one end of the junction differs from germline and may be a read error. The V and J genes are TRBV19 and TRBJ2-6; a possible D gene is TRBD2 (6 bases). Germline loops: CDR1 LNHDA, CDR2 SQIVND (reference sequence). The CDR3 is 18 amino acids. In DNA form, the CDR3 reads TGTGCCAGTAGTTTAACCGGGACTCTGAGCTCTGGGACCAACGTCCTGACTTTC. Translated, it gives CASSLTGTLSSGTNVLTF.

On this clonotype: A junction end diverges from the germline sequence, so it may reflect a read error. The rearrangement uses TRBV6-5 and TRBJ1-1, with no clear D. The CDR3 covers 12 residues. Germline V gene lookup returns CDR1 MNHEY and CDR2 SVGAGI. The CDR3 DNA sequence: TGTGCCATCAGTTACCTTACGCCTGAAGCTTTCTTT. Its protein product is CAISYLTPEAFF.

J is TRBJ2-7 and V is TRBV20-1; TRBD1 is a possible D gene (6 bases). V lost 5 bases and J lost 2, with 13 bases in between. The CDR3 sequence is 13 residues long. The V gene's germline CDR1 is DFQATT and CDR2 SNEGSKA (reference sequence). This chain's CDR3 is CSARAYRAYEQYF. DNA for the CDR3: TGCAGTGCTCGTGCGTACAGGGCCTACGAGCAGTACTTC.

The chain combines TRBV7-9 with TRBJ2-2; 11 bases match TRBD1. This CDR3 has 17 amino acids. Germline V gene data show CDR1 as SEHNR and CDR2 as FQNEAQ (reference sequence). V gave up 1 base and J gave up 1 base; unmatched junction bases: 2. The CDR3 coding sequence is TGTGCCAGCAGCTTAGTCGGGACAGGGGGGAACACCGGGGAGCTGTTTTTT. It translates to CASSLVGTGGNTGELFF.

The chain combines TRBV7-3 with TRBJ1-2; possibly TRBD1 for D (6 bases). V lost 5 bases and J lost 7, with 17 bases in between. Looked up from germline, CDR1 is SGHTA and CDR2 is FQGTGA. CDR3 size: 14 residues. CDR3 residues: CASSLRSGVGGYTF. CDR3 coding DNA: TGTGCCAGCAGCCTAAGATCAGGGGTCGGTGGCTACACCTTC.

As concerns this clonotype: The CDR3 ends on some other residue instead of the conserved phenylalanine or tryptophan, so this is likely a read error. The gene calls are TRBV2 and TRBJ1-1, with D possibly being TRBD1 (5 bases). CDR1 and CDR2 (germline): SNHLY, FYNNEI. CDR3 size: 14 residues. V lost 5 bases and J 4 bases, leaving 14 bases between the germline ends. The CDR3 region is CASSTQGSVTEAFL. The CDR3 region has the DNA TGTGCCAGCAGTACCCAGGGATCCGTCACTGAAGCTTTCCTT.

As regards this clonotype: The conserved closing phenylalanine or tryptophan is absent in this CDR3, likely reflecting a read error. In DNA, the CDR3 is TGTGCCAGTAGCCAACGTAGGGACAGCTCCTACGAGCAGTACCTC. Translated: CASSQRRDSSYEQYL. The rearrangement uses TRBV19 and TRBJ2-7; 7 bases are a match to TRBD1. This CDR3 contains 15 residues. In germline, CDR1 is LNHDA, CDR2 SQIVND (reference sequence). Germline trimming cut 6 bases from V and 0 bases from J; bases unmatched to any gene: 8.

This clonotype was counted between two and nine times. The chain is built from TRBV20-1 and TRBJ1-4; D call uncertain. Germline CDR1 is DFQATT and CDR2 is SNEGSKA (reference sequence). The CDR3 length is 12 residues. Trimming left V 1 base short and J 5 bases short, with 5 bases between. The CDR3 loop is CSARGANEKLFF. The CDR3 bases are TGCAGTGCTAGAGGAGCGAATGAAAAACTGTTTTTT.

The V and J genes are TRBV6-5 and TRBJ2-6; D remains unclear. The CDR3 totals 13 residues. The V end was cut by 5 bases, the J end by 2 bases, with 4 bases between. The germline gives CDR1 MNHEY, CDR2 SVGAGI. CDR3 region: CASSGAGANVLTF. In nucleotides, the CDR3 is TGTGCCAGCAGTGGCGCTGGGGCCAACGTCCTGACTTTC.

As for this clonotype: A single base separates this from a much larger clone, so it may be a read error. The J gene is TRBJ1-2, the V gene TRBV10-3; 7 bases align to TRBD1. The V and J ends lost 5 bases and 2 bases, in that order; junction bases with no gene match: 2. The CDR3 has 13 amino acids. The V gene's germline CDR1 is ENHRY and CDR2 SYGVKD. The CDR3 region is CAISLGQNYGYTF. The CDR3 nucleotides are TGTGCCATCAGTCTGGGACAGAACTATGGCTACACCTTC.

The chain is built from TRBV7-9 and TRBJ2-5, with 7 bases fitting TRBD1. CDR1 and CDR2 from the germline V gene are SEHNR and FQNEAQ (reference sequence). The CDR3 is 14 residues long. V trimming: 3 bases; J trimming: 5 bases; junction bases outside the gene matches: 6. CDR3 amino acids: CASSFRDSWETQYF. The CDR3 nucleotides are TGTGCCAGCAGCTTCCGGGACAGTTGGGAGACCCAGTACTTC.

The table lists this clonotype with a count of one. The genes are TRBV9 and TRBJ1-2, with 7 bases identical to TRBD1. J lost 4 bases, V lost 2 bases, and 11 bases had no gene match. CDR3 length: 16 residues. CDR1 SGDLS and CDR2 YYNGEE come from the germline V gene. DNA of the CDR3: TGTGCCAGCAGCGTTGTTCCGTCAGGGGGGCCCTATGGCTACACCTTC. This translates into CASSVVPSGGPYGYTF.

This clonotype has more than one count but fewer than ten. This sequence joins TRBV10-3 and TRBJ2-6; D possibly corresponds to TRBD1 (5 bases). Looked up from germline, CDR1 is ENHRY and CDR2 is SYGVKD. The ends were cut back, 10 bases at V and 0 bases at J, with 16 bases in the middle. This CDR3 is 16 amino acids long. CDR3 DNA: TGTGCCAGCAGCGTAGCAGGGATCTCTGGGGCCAACGTCCTGACTTTC. It codes for CASSVAGISGANVLTF.

The chain carries TRBV7-6 and TRBJ2-7; 10 positions agree with TRBD2. The germline CDR1 and CDR2 sequences are SGHVS and FNYEAQ. CDR3 length equals 16 residues. V gave up 5 bases and J gave up 4 bases; unmatched junction bases: 11. The DNA of the CDR3 is TGTGCCAGCAGCCCCCATACTCTAGCGGGAGCGTACGAGCAGTACTTC. Translation gives CASSPHTLAGAYEQYF.